These 24 T cell receptor beta chains were sequenced from one sample in a study of blood T cell repertoires in COVID-19. Repertoires were generated with immunoSEQ multiplex PCR, while TCRdb's copy carries only in-frame clones and drops some. This table holds about 99,000 clones, 84% found once. The sample was peripheral blood. The receptors stem from a human donor in a cohort sampled during active or convalescent COVID-19.

The gene calls are TRBV6-5 and TRBJ1-6; 8 bases fit TRBD1. The CDR3 is made up of 14 amino acids. The V segment lost 6 bases and the J segment 8 bases; nucleotides outside the gene matches: 6. Germline CDR1 MNHEY, CDR2 SVGAGI. CDR3 protein: CASRSDRVYSPLHF. The CDR3 DNA reads TGTGCCAGCAGATCGGACAGGGTTTATTCACCCCTCCACTTT.

This sequence joins TRBV11-3 and TRBJ2-7, with D maybe TRBD2 (6 bases). The V and J ends lost 5 bases and 4 bases respectively, with 9 bases between them. Germline V gene sequence: CDR1 SGHNT, CDR2 YENEEA. This CDR3 region has 12 residues. The CDR3, as DNA: TGTGCCAGCAGCCCCGGGACTTACGAGCAGTACTTC. Its translation: CASSPGTYEQYF.

The CDR3 coding sequence is TGTGCCAGCAGCTTAGCGAATCAGTTGAACACTGAAGCTTTCTTT. It encodes CASSLANQLNTEAFF. The chain employs TRBV7-9 and TRBJ1-1; D ambiguous. V was cut by 0 bases and J by 0 bases, with 8 bases left in between. Per the germline V gene, CDR1 is SEHNR and CDR2 is FQNEAQ (reference sequence). The CDR3 runs 15 residues.

The chain recombines TRBV5-1 with TRBJ2-2; weak D call: TRBD2 (6 bases). The CDR3 spans 15 residues. The V gene's germline CDR1 is SGHRS and CDR2 YFSETQ. V dropped 0 bases and J dropped 1 base, with 7 bases sitting between them. The CDR3 protein is CASSLGAGNTGELFF. The CDR3 region has the DNA TGCGCCAGCAGCTTGGGAGCGGGGAACACCGGGGAGCTGTTTTTT.

The gene calls are TRBV7-3 and TRBJ1-2, with D possibly matching TRBD1 (6 bases). The CDR3 totals 17 residues. CDR1 SGHTA and CDR2 FQGTGA come from the germline V gene. Trimming cost V 0 bases and J 2 bases, with 16 bases left between them. DNA of the CDR3: TGTGCCAGCAGCTTAACGGGCCTTCCTGACAGGAACTATGGCTACACCTTC. Translated, it gives CASSLTGLPDRNYGYTF.

This clone was seen a single time. J is TRBJ2-7 and V is TRBV19; TRBD1 might be the D (6 bases). The CDR3 has 15 residues. CDR1 and CDR2 from the germline V gene are LNHDA and SQIVND (reference sequence). V lost 6 bases, J lost 2 bases, and 17 bases lay in between. This chain's CDR3 is CASSISGPGAYEQYF. The CDR3 DNA reads as TGTGCCAGTAGCATTTCGGGACCAGGGGCCTACGAGCAGTACTTC.

The V and J genes are TRBV4-2 and TRBJ1-2; TRBD1 agrees at 10 bases. Germline CDR1 reads LGHNA; CDR2 reads YNFKEQ. The CDR3 is 14 amino acids. V lost 3 bases and J lost 6; bases outside the gene matches: 4. The CDR3 sequence: CASSHLDRGHGYTF. The CDR3 DNA reads TGTGCCAGCAGCCACCTCGACAGGGGGCATGGCTACACCTTC.

The chain combines TRBV2 with TRBJ1-6; D gene uncertain. Trimming removed 0 bases from V and 6 bases from J, with 9 bases in between. Germline V gene sequence: CDR1 SNHLY, CDR2 FYNNEI. CDR3 length equals 15 residues. CDR3 residues: CASSEAIQLNSPLHF. The CDR3 DNA reads TGTGCCAGCAGTGAAGCGATACAGCTTAATTCACCCCTCCACTTT.

The chain couples TRBV7-2 to TRBJ1-6; tentatively, D is TRBD1 (5 bases). Trimming stripped 2 bases from V and 7 bases from J, with 9 bases between. CDR3 size: 14 residues. CDR1 is SGHTA and CDR2 is FQGNSA in the germline V gene. The CDR3, as DNA: TGTGCCAGCAGCTTATCAGGGTCGAATTCACCCCTCCACTTT. Translating it yields CASSLSGSNSPLHF.

The chain employs TRBV5-6 and TRBJ2-5, with 9 nucleotides matching TRBD1. Germline trimming cut 5 bases from V and 0 bases from J; bases unmatched to any gene: 8. This CDR3 comprises 16 residues. CDR1 and CDR2 (germline): SGHDT, YYEEEE. This CDR3 is CASRRGTGPNQETQYF. CDR3 nucleotide sequence: TGTGCCAGCAGACGAGGGACAGGGCCTAACCAAGAGACCCAGTACTTC.

The J gene is TRBJ1-2, the V gene TRBV10-3; tentative D call: TRBD1 (5 bases). Germline CDR1 reads ENHRY; CDR2 reads SYGVKD. The V and J ends lost 3 bases and 8 bases respectively, with 22 bases between them. The CDR3 has 16 residues. The CDR3 protein is CAISEAGENYGYGYTF. In DNA form, the CDR3 reads TGTGCCATCAGTGAAGCGGGGGAGAACTATGGCTACGGCTACACCTTC.

The rearrangement joins TRBV15 to TRBJ1-1; no definite D call. The ends were cut back, 0 bases at V and 2 bases at J, with 13 bases in the middle. CDR1 is LNHNV, CDR2 YYDKDF, per germline (reference sequence). The CDR3 has 16 amino acids. CDR3 nucleotide sequence: TGTGCCACCAGCAGAGATCTCTATTTGGTTAACACTGAAGCTTTCTTT. It is translated as CATSRDLYLVNTEAFF.

J is TRBJ2-5 and V is TRBV19; tentatively, D is TRBD2 (7 bases). This CDR3 is 13 amino acids long. Germline V gene sequence: CDR1 LNHDA, CDR2 SQIVND (reference sequence). V was pared by 11 bases and J by 5 bases, with 18 bases between. The chain's CDR3 is CACSSGGGETQYF. CDR3 nucleotides: TGTGCCTGCTCCTCGGGGGGCGGGGAGACCCAGTACTTC.

The rearrangement joins TRBV3-1 (or the pseudogene TRBV3-2) to TRBJ2-2; maybe TRBD1 (6 bases). V shed 7 bases and J shed 6 bases, with 15 bases lying between them. CDR3 length: 14 amino acids. Looked up from germline, CDR1 is LGHDT and CDR2 is YNNKEL (reference sequence). The CDR3 DNA reads TGTGCCAGCAAGTCACAGGGTGACTCCGGGGAGCTGTTTTTT. Translating gives CASKSQGDSGELFF.

The CDR3, as DNA: TGTGCCAGCATTGCAGGGGCTAACTATGGCTACACCTTC. It encodes CASIAGANYGYTF. The rearrangement joins TRBV27 to TRBJ1-2, with a possible D match to TRBD1 (6 bases). Germline lookup yields CDR1 MNHEY and CDR2 SMNVEV (reference sequence). The CDR3 extends over 13 amino acids. Deletions cut 7 bases from V and 0 bases from J, with 9 bases between.

This sequence joins TRBV28 and TRBJ1-1; D remains unclear. V was cut by 2 bases and J by 1 base, with 8 bases left in between. Germline CDR1 reads MDHEN; CDR2 reads SYDVKM. The CDR3 covers 14 residues. The CDR3 protein is CASSLGRENTEAFF. For the CDR3, the DNA is TGTGCCAGCAGTTTAGGGAGGGAGAACACTGAAGCTTTCTTT.

The chain has TRBV5-1 and TRBJ1-2, with D possibly matching TRBD1 (6 bases). This CDR3 is 15 amino acids long. Germline values: CDR1 SGHRS, CDR2 YFSETQ. The V gene lost 4 bases and the J gene lost 2 bases, with 15 bases spanning the gap. Here the CDR3 reads CASSPQGEMNYGYTF. Here the CDR3 DNA reads TGCGCCAGCAGCCCACAGGGTGAGATGAACTATGGCTACACCTTC.

This clone was seen just once. The V gene is TRBV5-1, the J gene TRBJ1-5; the D gene is possibly TRBD1 (6 bases). Germline CDR1 and CDR2: SGHRS and YFSETQ. The CDR3 is 16 residues long. The V end lost 4 bases, the J end lost 6 bases, and 20 bases lay between the germline ends. For the CDR3, the DNA is TGCGCCAGCAGCCCGGAAGGGAGGGGGGTCGGTCAGCCCCAGCATTTT. Its translation is CASSPEGRGVGQPQHF.

This clone was recorded a few times. The V and J genes are TRBV3-1 (or the pseudogene TRBV3-2) and TRBJ1-5, with TRBD1 as a possible D gene (5 bases). Trimming took off 2 bases at V and 2 bases at J, with 13 bases between the two ends. Germline values: CDR1 LGHDT, CDR2 YNNKEL (reference sequence). The CDR3 sequence is 16 residues long. The CDR3 sequence is CASSQFGGAGNQPQHF. The CDR3, as DNA: TGTGCCAGCAGCCAATTCGGAGGGGCGGGCAATCAGCCCCAGCATTTT.

The V and J genes are TRBV6-5 and TRBJ1-2; the D is unclear. Per germline, CDR1 MNHEY and CDR2 SVGAGI. V lost 1 base and J 0 bases, leaving 9 bases between the germline ends. The CDR3 has 15 residues. CDR3 region: CASSYYRDANYGYTF. DNA for the CDR3: TGTGCCAGCAGTTACTACCGAGATGCTAACTATGGCTACACCTTC.

V and J are TRBV19 and TRBJ1-4; a weak D match, TRBD1 (6 bases). Germline CDR1 is LNHDA and CDR2 is SQIVND (reference sequence). The CDR3 has 13 amino acids. V shed 7 bases and J shed 9 bases, with 15 bases lying between them. CDR3 amino acids: CASTQDRNKKLFF. CDR3 DNA: TGTGCCAGTACCCAGGACAGAAATAAAAAACTGTTTTTT.

V gene TRBV4-1 combines with J gene TRBJ2-1; tentative D call: TRBD1 (5 bases). This CDR3 has 16 residues. Germline CDR1 reads MGHRA; CDR2 reads YSYEKL. The ends were cut back, 4 bases at V and 0 bases at J, with 13 bases in the middle. The CDR3 spells CASSRTDKISYNEQFF. DNA for the CDR3: TGCGCCAGCAGCCGGACGGACAAGATCTCCTACAATGAGCAGTTCTTC.

The chain couples TRBV5-5 to TRBJ1-5; TRBD1 is a possible D gene (6 bases). CDR1 and CDR2 from the germline V gene are SGHKS and YYEKEE (reference sequence). V was shortened by 4 bases and J by 0 bases, with 11 bases between the two germline ends. The CDR3 is 15 residues long. The CDR3 region has the DNA TGTGCCAGCAGCCCTACGGACAGTAGCAATCAGCCCCAGCATTTT. This codes for CASSPTDSSNQPQHF.

This clone has a handful of counts. The V call is TRBV7-2, the J call TRBJ2-7; tentative D call: TRBD2 (6 bases). CDR1 is SGHTA, CDR2 FQGNSA, per germline. V gave up 5 bases and J gave up 0 bases, with 11 bases separating them. The CDR3 is 14 amino acids. The CDR3 DNA reads TGTGCCAGCAGCCCAAGGGGAGGCTCCTACGAGCAGTACTTC. This encodes CASSPRGGSYEQYF.